The 26 T cell receptor beta chains given below trace back to one sample, sequenced in a study of long-term antiretroviral therapy in people with HIV (dated by TCRdb to the early 2020s). The immunoSEQ hsTCRB v3.0 assay was used at survey level resolution to sequence the TRB variable region. Drawn from immuneACCESS, this table holds only the in-frame rearrangements with V and J called that TCRdb kept. Clones are partly lost; checked studies trace under half to an unresolved V gene and leave the rest unexplained. This sample is represented by about 34,000 clones; roughly 77% of them were singletons. The ten biggest clones cover roughly 3.2% of the sample. This specimen consisted of unsorted PBMCs, obtained 1.9 years after starting antiretroviral therapy. Source of these receptors: a man aged 18 to 29 with HIV.

The V gene is TRBV7-2, the J gene TRBJ2-3, with D maybe TRBD2 (6 bases). The CDR3 contains 17 residues. CDR1 and CDR2 (germline): SGHTA, FQGNSA. Deletions cut 0 bases from V and 2 bases from J, with 15 bases between. CDR3 coding DNA: TGTGCCAGCAGCTTAGCGCGCCGGGACTCACTCACAGATACGCAGTATTTT. Its translation: CASSLARRDSLTDTQYF.

The chain has TRBV25-1 and TRBJ2-1; D may be TRBD2 (6 bases). With 2 bases removed from V and 8 bases from J, the gap between germline ends came to 13 bases. Germline values: CDR1 MGHDK, CDR2 SYGVNS. The CDR3 contains 14 residues. The CDR3 sequence is CASSEDREVDEQFF. The CDR3 nucleotides are TGTGCCAGCAGTGAAGATAGGGAGGTAGATGAGCAGTTCTTC. Full variable domain (outside the CDR3, taken from reference TRBV25-1 and TRBJ2-1): EADIYQTPRYLVIGTGKKITLECSQTMGHDKMYWYQQDPGMELHLIHYSYGVNSTEKGDLSSESTVSRIRTEHFPLTLESARPSHTSQYLCASSEDREVDEQFFGPGTRLTVL.

The V call is TRBV6-1, the J call TRBJ2-7; D not resolved. Germline CDR1 and CDR2: MNHNS and SASEGT. The CDR3 has 10 residues. V lost 4 bases to trimming and J lost 3 bases, with 1 base between them. The CDR3 DNA reads as TGTGCCAGCAGTGGCTACGAGCAGTACGTC. This encodes CASSGYEQYV.

The gene calls are TRBV18 and TRBJ1-6; D uncertain. The CDR3 consists of 14 residues. Trimming stripped 3 bases from V and 7 bases from J, with 10 bases between. Germline V gives CDR1 KGHSH, CDR2 LQKENI. CDR3 DNA sequence: TGTGCCAGCTCACCCGCCGCAACCAATTCACCCCTCCACTTT. Its protein product is CASSPAATNSPLHF. The whole variable domain, filled in from reference TRBV18 and TRBJ1-6, reads NAGVMQNPRHLVRRRGQEARLRCSPMKGHSHVYWYRQLPEEGLKFMVYLQKENIIDESGMPKERFSAEFPKEGPSILRIQQVVRGDSAAYFCASSPAATNSPLHFGNGTRLTVT.

The chain is built from TRBV19 and TRBJ1-2; 9 bases are a match to TRBD1. Germline V gene sequence: CDR1 LNHDA, CDR2 SQIVND (reference sequence). With V trimmed by 0 bases and J by 3 bases, 5 bases remained unmatched. The length of the CDR3 is 16 residues. The DNA of the CDR3 is TGTGCCAGTAGTATAGATCCGGGACAGGGTTACTATGGCTACACCTTC. Amino acid sequence: CASSIDPGQGYYGYTF.

The genes are TRBV7-9 and TRBJ2-1; D is undetermined. The length of the CDR3 is 12 residues. Trimming removed 5 bases at V and 10 bases at J, with 12 bases between. Germline CDR1 and CDR2: SEHNR and FQNEAQ (reference sequence). CDR3 in amino acids: CASSPRTSEQFF. The CDR3 coding sequence is TGTGCCAGCAGCCCCCGCACGAGCGAGCAGTTCTTC.

V gene TRBV21-1 combines with J gene TRBJ2-5; TRBD1, the D gene given by the table, was not confirmed from the DNA. TRBV21-1 corresponds to a pseudogene. This CDR3 is 14 amino acids long. CDR3 bases: TGTGCCAGCAGCCCCGACAGGGTACAAGAGACCCAGTACTTC. Translated, it gives CASSPDRVQETQYF.

The genes are TRBV7-6 and TRBJ2-2, with D uncertain. Germline V gene data show CDR1 as SGHVS and CDR2 as FNYEAQ. The CDR3 is 12 amino acids. Trimming shortened V by 3 bases and J by 7 bases, and 6 bases separated the two germline ends. The CDR3 DNA reads TGTGCCAGCAGCTTGATTAGCGGGGAGCTGTTTTTT. It is translated as CASSLISGELFF.

The genes are TRBV9 and TRBJ2-1; weak D call: TRBD2 (7 bases). Germline V gene data show CDR1 as SGDLS and CDR2 as YYNGEE. The CDR3 runs to 16 residues. Trimming left V 0 bases short and J 4 bases short, with 14 bases between. In nucleotides, the CDR3 is TGTGCCAGCAGCGTAGAACCCCGGGGGGCGTACAATGAGCAGTTCTTC. The encoded protein is CASSVEPRGAYNEQFF. Combining the CDR3 with reference TRBV9 and TRBJ2-1 gives the whole variable domain DSGVTQTPKHLITATGQRVTLRCSPRSGDLSVYWYQQSLDQGLQFLIQYYNGEERAKGNILERFSAQQFPDLHSELNLSSLELGDSALYFCASSVEPRGAYNEQFFGPGTRLTVL.

Comment on this clone: The junction does not match germline at one end; this may be a read error. The V call is TRBV13, the J call TRBJ1-1; tentatively, D is TRBD1 (6 bases). Germline loops: CDR1 PRHDT, CDR2 FYEKMQ (reference sequence). The CDR3 contains 14 residues. The CDR3 loop is CASSLGGQNTEAFF. The CDR3 DNA is TGTGCCAGCAGCCTAGGGGGGCAAAACACTGAAGCTTTCTTT.

This sequence joins TRBV29-1 and TRBJ1-1, with a possible D match to TRBD1 (6 bases). From germline, CDR1 is SQVTM and CDR2 ANQGSEA. Trimming took 8 bases from V and 5 from J, leaving 21 bases between them. CDR3 size: 14 residues. The CDR3 nucleotides are TGCAGCACCTCACAGGGTGAGTTGGGGACTGAAGCTTTCTTT. This gives the protein CSTSQGELGTEAFF.

J is TRBJ1-4 and V is TRBV25-1, with TRBD1 matching 8 bases. Germline-derived CDR1 and CDR2 are MGHDK and SYGVNS. V dropped 1 base and J dropped 8; count of bases not matched to a gene: 12. The CDR3 sequence is 17 residues long. The CDR3 DNA sequence: TGTGCCAGCAGTGAATTTGGCTTTACAGGGGGTAGAGAAAAACTGTTTTTT. Protein sequence: CASSEFGFTGGREKLFF.

This clone was detected a few times. The chain couples TRBV7-9 to TRBJ1-1; TRBD1 might be the D (6 bases). CDR3 length: 12 residues. CDR1 SEHNR and CDR2 FQNEAQ come from the germline V gene (reference sequence). Trimming shortened V by 3 bases and J by 11 bases, and 13 bases separated the two germline ends. The CDR3 spells CASSFSGGAAFF. The CDR3 DNA sequence: TGTGCCAGCAGCTTTTCCGGGGGGGCCGCTTTCTTT.

The chain uses TRBV13 and TRBJ1-1; 9 positions match TRBD1. Germline V lookup: CDR1 PRHDT, CDR2 FYEKMQ (reference sequence). The CDR3 has 14 amino acids. The trim removed 7 bases at V and 5 bases at J, leaving 8 bases unmatched. The CDR3 sequence: CASTPGTGFTEAFF. As DNA, the CDR3 is TGTGCCAGCACTCCCGGGACAGGGTTTACTGAAGCTTTCTTT. Filled out from reference TRBV13 and TRBJ1-1, the complete variable domain reads AAGVIQSPRHLIKEKRETATLKCYPIPRHDTVYWYQQGPGQDPQFLISFYEKMQSDKGSIPDRFSAQQFSDYHSELNMSSLELGDSALYFCASTPGTGFTEAFFGQGTRLTVV.

The genes are TRBV6-5 and TRBJ2-7, with TRBD2 as a possible D gene (6 bases). Germline CDR1 is MNHEY and CDR2 is SVGAGI. V shed 0 bases and J shed 6 bases, with 9 bases lying between them. This CDR3 has 13 amino acids. The CDR3 bases are TGTGCCAGCAGTTACTCGGAGGGGAGCGAGCAGTACTTC. Protein: CASSYSEGSEQYF.

This chain joins TRBV2 and TRBJ2-1; D possibly matches TRBD1 or TRBD2 (5 bases each). Trimming pared 10 bases from V and 7 bases from J, leaving 20 bases between. There are 14 residues in the CDR3. Germline V gene lookup returns CDR1 SNHLY and CDR2 FYNNEI. The CDR3 nucleotides are TGTGCCACCACGTTTGGGGGTGGAATTAATGAGCAGTTCTTC. It encodes CATTFGGGINEQFF.

In its sample, this clone was seen a few times. V is TRBV5-1 and J is TRBJ1-6; perhaps TRBD1 as D (6 bases). Germline lookup yields CDR1 SGHRS and CDR2 YFSETQ. Trimming stripped 1 base from V and 10 bases from J, with 12 bases between. This CDR3 is 14 amino acids long. The CDR3 DNA reads as TGCGCCAGCAGCTTGCGGGGGGCGGAATCACCCCTCCACTTT. It is translated as CASSLRGAESPLHF.

The V call is TRBV30, the J call TRBJ2-7, with D possibly TRBD2 on 6 matching bases. The V and J ends lost 3 bases and 4 bases respectively, with 16 bases between them. Per the germline V gene, CDR1 is GTSNPN and CDR2 is SVGIG (reference sequence). This CDR3 comprises 14 residues. The CDR3: CAWSPADGRYEQYF. The CDR3 region has the DNA TGTGCCTGGAGCCCCGCGGATGGGAGGTACGAGCAGTACTTC.

This chain links TRBV5-1 with TRBJ1-4; a weak D match, TRBD1 (5 bases). V was cut by 4 bases and J by 4 bases, with 17 bases left in between. Looked up from germline, CDR1 is SGHRS and CDR2 is YFSETQ. There are 16 residues in the CDR3. The CDR3 DNA is TGCGCCAGCAGCGTCGGGATTCCGGGGGGTAATGAAAAACTGTTTTTT. Protein: CASSVGIPGGNEKLFF.

The chain employs TRBV27 and TRBJ1-5; no firm D call. From germline, CDR1 is MNHEY and CDR2 SMNVEV (reference sequence). V gave up 4 bases and J gave up 0 bases, with 7 bases separating them. CDR3 size: 14 residues. In DNA, the CDR3 is TGTGCCAGCAGTTCCCTTTATAGCAATCAGCCCCAGCATTTT. Translating gives CASSSLYSNQPQHF.

The chain recombines TRBV2 with TRBJ2-1, with 12 bases matching TRBD1. Losses at the gene ends were 10 bases for V and 7 bases for J; bases not matched to a gene: 5. Looked up from germline, CDR1 is SNHLY and CDR2 is FYNNEI. CDR3 length equals 13 residues. This CDR3 reads CATRDRGLNEQFF. In DNA, the CDR3 is TGTGCCACCCGGGACAGGGGGCTTAATGAGCAGTTCTTC.

V and J are TRBV2 and TRBJ2-4, with no clear D. The CDR3 runs to 13 residues. With 2 bases removed from V and 5 bases from J, the gap between germline ends came to 7 bases. CDR1 and CDR2 from the germline V gene are SNHLY and FYNNEI. CDR3 DNA sequence: TGTGCCAGCAGTGAACCGAGTCAAAACATTCAGTACTTC. Its translation is CASSEPSQNIQYF.

The rearrangement uses TRBV5-1 and TRBJ1-1, with D perhaps matching TRBD1 (5 bases). CDR3 length: 16 residues. Trimming removed 4 bases from V and 4 bases from J, with 20 bases in between. Germline V gene sequence: CDR1 SGHRS, CDR2 YFSETQ. The CDR3 DNA follows: TGCGCCAGCAGCCCCCTCGTGGCGGGAGGGGCCACTGAAGCTTTCTTT. Its protein product is CASSPLVAGGATEAFF.

V usage is TRBV29-1 and J usage is TRBJ1-1; D ambiguous. Germline values: CDR1 SQVTM, CDR2 ANQGSEA. V was trimmed by 3 bases and J by 2 bases, leaving 10 bases between them. This CDR3 contains 13 residues. Here the CDR3 DNA reads TGCAGCGTTGACGATCTGGGTAACACTGAAGCTTTCTTT. Its translation: CSVDDLGNTEAFF.

V usage is TRBV19 and J usage is TRBJ2-3, with 7 nucleotides matching TRBD1. CDR3 length: 17 amino acids. Unmatched junction bases numbered 13, after V lost 5 bases and J lost 2 bases. Germline V gene lookup returns CDR1 LNHDA and CDR2 SQIVND (reference sequence). CDR3 DNA sequence: TGTGCCAGTAGTGAACACCAGACAGGGCTCCTCACAGATACGCAGTATTTT. This gives the protein CASSEHQTGLLTDTQYF.

This clone appeared a few times. This sequence joins TRBV5-1 and TRBJ1-1; 7 positions agree with TRBD1. V shed 4 bases and J 3 bases; nucleotides not matched to a gene: 6. This CDR3 contains 14 residues. The germline V gene has CDR1 SGHRS and CDR2 YFSETQ. CDR3 DNA: TGCGCCAGCAGCCTGACAGGGCTAGACACTGAAGCTTTCTTT. Residues: CASSLTGLDTEAFF. The full variable domain, its missing parts supplied by reference TRBV5-1 and TRBJ1-1, is KAGVTQTPRYLIKTRGQQVTLSCSPISGHRSVSWYQQTPGQGLQFLFEYFSETQRNKGNFPGRFSGRQFSNSRSEMNVSTLELGDSALYLCASSLTGLDTEAFFGQGTRLTVV.